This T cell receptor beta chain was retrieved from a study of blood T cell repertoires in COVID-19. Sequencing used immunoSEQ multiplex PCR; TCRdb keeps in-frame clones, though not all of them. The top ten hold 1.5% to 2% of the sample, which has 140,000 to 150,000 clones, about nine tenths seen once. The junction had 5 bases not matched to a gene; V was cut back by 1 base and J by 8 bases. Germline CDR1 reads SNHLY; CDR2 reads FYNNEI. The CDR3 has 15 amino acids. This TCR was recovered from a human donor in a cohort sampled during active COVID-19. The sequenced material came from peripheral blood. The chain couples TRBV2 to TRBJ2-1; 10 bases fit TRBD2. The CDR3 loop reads CASSEGVAGGHEQFF. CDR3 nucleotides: TGTGCCAGCAGTGAAGGGGTAGCGGGGGGACATGAGCAGTTCTTC.